This is a list of T cell receptor beta chains from one sample in a study of shared clonotypes between healthy human individuals. The assay was immunoSEQ multiplex PCR, and TCRdb's table has in-frame clones only and misses some. The data hold about 96,000 clones, with 68% observed a single time. The sample was memory CD8+ T cells sorted from blood. Receptor source: a man aged 25 to 45 in good health. Both conserved end residues are part of each CDR3. D genes are given only for firm matches. Clone size is stated in some rows and not others, as once, few, many or a class when expanded.

D: TRBD1; size: -; J: TRBJ2-1; V: TRBV5-4; DNA: TGTGCCAGCAGCCCCGACCGGGACAGCGCCTACAATGAGCAGTTCTTC; CDR3: CASSPDRDSAYNEQFF
D: -; size: -; J: TRBJ1-2; V: TRBV7-8; DNA: TGTGCCAGCAGCCCGAGTAAGGCAGGTGGGCGCTACTATGGCTACACCTTC; CDR3: CASSPSKAGGRYYGYTF
D: -; size: -; J: TRBJ2-1; V: TRBV5-4; DNA: TGTGCCAGCAGCTCGGACTCGACTTACAATGAGCAGTTCTTC; CDR3: CASSSDSTYNEQFF
D: -; size: -; J: TRBJ2-7; V: TRBV5-4; DNA: TGTGCCAGCAGCGGACCCCCCCCCATTACAAGTAACTACGAGCAGTACTTC; CDR3: CASSGPPPITSNYEQYF
D: -; size: few; J: TRBJ2-7; V: TRBV6-1; DNA: TGTGCCAGCAGCTACGTACAGGAGCCTTACGAGCAGTACTTC; CDR3: CASSYVQEPYEQYF
D: -; size: -; J: TRBJ2-1; V: TRBV7-6; DNA: TGTGCCAGCAGCTCGGACTCCCCCGCAAGCTCCTACAATGAGCAGTTCTTC; CDR3: CASSSDSPASSYNEQFF
D: TRBD2; size: few; J: TRBJ2-1; V: TRBV19; DNA: TGTGCCACCAAAGTCACTAGCGGGAGCTACAATGAGCAGTTCTTC; CDR3: CATKVTSGSYNEQFF
D: -; size: -; J: TRBJ2-3; V: TRBV14; DNA: TGTGCCAGCAGCCAAGTACAATTCACAGATACGCAGTATTTT; CDR3: CASSQVQFTDTQYF
D: TRBD2; size: -; J: TRBJ2-7; V: TRBV4-1; DNA: TGCGCCAGCGGACTAGCTATTTTGGACGAGCAGTACTTC; CDR3: CASGLAILDEQYF
D: -; size: -; J: TRBJ1-1; V: TRBV19; DNA: TGTGCCAGTAGTATGGTGCAGGGTTTGACTGAAGCTTTCTTT; CDR3: CASSMVQGLTEAFF
D: -; size: -; J: TRBJ2-2; V: TRBV27; DNA: TGTGCCAGCAGTTTTTACACGAACACCGGGGAGCTGTTTTTT; CDR3: CASSFYTNTGELFF
D: TRBD2; size: many; J: TRBJ2-7; V: TRBV9; DNA: TGTGCCAGCAGTCCCTGGACTAGCGGAAACTACGAGCAGTACTTC; CDR3: CASSPWTSGNYEQYF
D: TRBD1; size: -; J: TRBJ2-3; V: TRBV27; DNA: TGTGCCAGCAGCCAATTGACAGGGGCTTCAGATACGCAGTATTTT; CDR3: CASSQLTGASDTQYF
D: -; size: -; J: TRBJ2-1; V: TRBV9; DNA: TGTGCCAGCAGCGTTTGGAGGAACCCCGCTGATGAGCAGTTCTTC; CDR3: CASSVWRNPADEQFF
D: -; size: -; J: TRBJ2-2; V: TRBV25-1; DNA: TGTGCCAGCGGCCTCAGGGCCGGGGAGCTGTTTTTT; CDR3: CASGLRAGELFF
D: TRBD1; size: -; J: TRBJ1-5; V: TRBV10-1; DNA: TGCGCCAGCAGTGATGGGACAGGCGGCAATCAGCCCCAGCATTTT; CDR3: CASSDGTGGNQPQHF
D: -; size: many; J: TRBJ2-7; V: TRBV10-3; DNA: TGTGCCATCAGTGAAACAGGGAGCTACGAGCAGTACTTC; CDR3: CAISETGSYEQYF
D: TRBD2; size: few; J: TRBJ2-5; V: TRBV19; DNA: TGTGCCAGTGGACTAGCGGGAGTGGAGACCCAGTACTTC; CDR3: CASGLAGVETQYF
D: -; size: -; J: TRBJ2-5; V: TRBV29-1; DNA: TGCAGCGTTGAACTACAAGGGGTAGAAGAGACCCAGTACTTC; CDR3: CSVELQGVEETQYF
D: -; size: -; J: TRBJ1-1; V: TRBV10-2; DNA: TGCGCCAGCAGTGCAAAGTCTGACCTCAACACTGAAGCTTTCTTT; CDR3: CASSAKSDLNTEAFF
D: -; size: -; J: TRBJ2-7; V: TRBV7-9; DNA: TGTGCCAGCAGCCCACCGGGATACGGGAAGGAGCAGTACTTC; CDR3: CASSPPGYGKEQYF
D: -; size: -; J: TRBJ2-7; V: TRBV5-5; DNA: TGTGCCAGCAGCCCATGGGGGTACGAGCAGTACTTC; CDR3: CASSPWGYEQYF
D: TRBD2; size: -; J: TRBJ2-3; V: TRBV25-1; DNA: TGTGCCAGCAGTGGCAAGCGGGAGGGCCTAAGCACAGATACGCAGTATTTT; CDR3: CASSGKREGLSTDTQYF
D: TRBD1; size: -; J: TRBJ2-7; V: TRBV30; DNA: TGTGCCTGGAGCCTAGGACAGGGGGCTGCCTACGAGCAGTACTTC; CDR3: CAWSLGQGAAYEQYF
D: -; size: -; J: TRBJ2-1; V: TRBV28; DNA: TGTGCCATAAGACCCGAGGCAGGGGTCCATGAGCAGTTCTTC; CDR3: CAIRPEAGVHEQFF
D: TRBD1; size: once; J: TRBJ2-1; V: TRBV7-3; DNA: TGTGCCAGCAGCCCCCCGGGACAGAGCTACAATGAGCAGTTCTTC; CDR3: CASSPPGQSYNEQFF
D: -; size: -; J: TRBJ2-3; V: TRBV21-1; DNA: TGTGCCAGCAGCACTTACAGGGCGGTCACAGATACGCAGTATTTT; CDR3: CASSTYRAVTDTQYF
D: TRBD1; size: -; J: TRBJ2-7; V: TRBV19; DNA: TGTGCCAGAATCGACAGGGGCAGGTACGAGCAGTACTTC; CDR3: CARIDRGRYEQYF
D: TRBD1; size: -; J: TRBJ1-2; V: TRBV29-1; DNA: TGCAGCGTAGAAAGACAGGGGGCGCTGGCCTATGGCTACACCTTC; CDR3: CSVERQGALAYGYTF
D: -; size: -; J: TRBJ1-2; V: TRBV11-3; DNA: TGTGCCAGCAGCCCCCGTTCCGATGGCTACACCTTC; CDR3: CASSPRSDGYTF
D: -; size: -; J: TRBJ2-5; V: TRBV15; DNA: TGTGCCACCAGCAGAGATAGGAATAGCGGGACCCAGTACTTC; CDR3: CATSRDRNSGTQYF
D: TRBD2; size: -; J: TRBJ2-3; V: TRBV15; DNA: TGTGCCACCAGCAGAGATTTAGCGGGAGGGGCAGATACGCAGTATTTT; CDR3: CATSRDLAGGADTQYF
D: -; size: -; J: TRBJ2-2; V: TRBV12-5; DNA: TGTGCTAGTGCCGGGACGCGAGCCGGGGAGCTGTTTTTT; CDR3: CASAGTRAGELFF
D: -; size: -; J: TRBJ2-3; V: TRBV11-2; DNA: TGTGCCAGCAGCTTGGAATTTGGGACAACCAGCAGCGGTACGCAGTATTTT; CDR3: CASSLEFGTTSSGTQYF
D: -; size: once; J: TRBJ2-7; V: TRBV4-3; DNA: TGCGCCAGCAGCCAAGATCTGGGATTCTACGAGCAGTACTTC; CDR3: CASSQDLGFYEQYF
D: -; size: -; J: TRBJ2-1; V: TRBV7-9; DNA: TGTGCCAGCAGTTGGAGTTACAATGAGCAGTTCTTC; CDR3: CASSWSYNEQFF
D: -; size: -; J: TRBJ2-3; V: TRBV28; DNA: TGTGCCAGCAGTTTTATGCCGACGGCAGATACGCAGTATTTT; CDR3: CASSFMPTADTQYF
D: TRBD2; size: -; J: TRBJ2-3; V: TRBV6-1; DNA: TGTGCCAGCAGCCGCGGGAGGTCGGCAGATACGCAGTATTTT; CDR3: CASSRGRSADTQYF
D: -; size: -; J: TRBJ2-2; V: TRBV6-4; DNA: TGTGCCAGCAGTGATGCGGAAGCGAACACCGGGGAGCTGTTTTTT; CDR3: CASSDAEANTGELFF
D: -; size: -; J: TRBJ2-7; V: TRBV10-3; DNA: TGTGCCATCAGTGAGTCGGGGTGGCGCGAGCAGTACTTC; CDR3: CAISESGWREQYF
D: TRBD2; size: -; J: TRBJ2-5; V: TRBV6-1; DNA: TGTGCCAGCAGCCGCGACGTAGCGGGAGTTCAGACCCAGTACTTC; CDR3: CASSRDVAGVQTQYF
D: -; size: few; J: TRBJ1-2; V: TRBV28; DNA: TGTGCCAGCGGACCGAACTATGGCTACACCTTC; CDR3: CASGPNYGYTF
D: -; size: -; J: TRBJ1-5; V: TRBV6-1; DNA: TGTGCCAGCAGCGGCAGGATTTATCAGCCCCAGCATTTT; CDR3: CASSGRIYQPQHF
D: -; size: -; J: TRBJ2-7; V: TRBV19; DNA: TGTGCCAGTAGTCCCTACCTTGCGCCCTACGAGCAGTACTTC; CDR3: CASSPYLAPYEQYF
D: -; size: once; J: TRBJ2-7; V: TRBV15; DNA: TGTGCCACCAGCAGAGATCGCCAAGCCGGGCAGTACTTC; CDR3: CATSRDRQAGQYF
D: TRBD1; size: many; J: TRBJ2-7; V: TRBV5-5; DNA: TGTGCCAGCAGCTTGGCCTCGGGGACAGGAGTCTTTGAGCAGTACTTC; CDR3: CASSLASGTGVFEQYF
D: -; size: many; J: TRBJ2-1; V: TRBV11-2; DNA: TGTGCCAGCAGCTTCCATCACCGGGCCCCTAATGAGCAGTTCTTC; CDR3: CASSFHHRAPNEQFF
D: TRBD1; size: -; J: TRBJ2-7; V: TRBV28; DNA: TGTGCCAGCATCCCGACAGGGGCCTCCTACGAGCAGTACTTC; CDR3: CASIPTGASYEQYF
D: TRBD2; size: -; J: TRBJ2-2; V: TRBV9; DNA: TGTGCCAGCAGCGTAGGGGCGCTTAGGGGACTAGCGGGAGGGCTTAACACCGGGGAGCTGTTTTTT; CDR3: CASSVGALRGLAGGLNTGELFF
D: -; size: few; J: TRBJ2-3; V: TRBV28; DNA: TGTGCCAGCAGTACGGTGATACTGAACACAGATACGCAGTATTTT; CDR3: CASSTVILNTDTQYF
D: TRBD1; size: many; J: TRBJ2-7; V: TRBV9; DNA: TGTGCCAGCAGCGTAGAGGGACAGGGTAACGAGCAGTACTTC; CDR3: CASSVEGQGNEQYF
D: -; size: -; J: TRBJ2-7; V: TRBV4-3; DNA: TGCGCCAGCAGCCAAGGGGTCAGGGTCGAAGGGGAGCAGTACTTC; CDR3: CASSQGVRVEGEQYF
D: TRBD2; size: -; J: TRBJ2-1; V: TRBV28; DNA: TGTGCCAGCAGTGCCGGGACTAGCGGGACCGATGAGCAGTTCTTC; CDR3: CASSAGTSGTDEQFF
D: -; size: -; J: TRBJ2-7; V: TRBV5-6; DNA: TGTGCCAGCAGCTTCTCTACTTTCCCCGGGGCATACTTC; CDR3: CASSFSTFPGAYF